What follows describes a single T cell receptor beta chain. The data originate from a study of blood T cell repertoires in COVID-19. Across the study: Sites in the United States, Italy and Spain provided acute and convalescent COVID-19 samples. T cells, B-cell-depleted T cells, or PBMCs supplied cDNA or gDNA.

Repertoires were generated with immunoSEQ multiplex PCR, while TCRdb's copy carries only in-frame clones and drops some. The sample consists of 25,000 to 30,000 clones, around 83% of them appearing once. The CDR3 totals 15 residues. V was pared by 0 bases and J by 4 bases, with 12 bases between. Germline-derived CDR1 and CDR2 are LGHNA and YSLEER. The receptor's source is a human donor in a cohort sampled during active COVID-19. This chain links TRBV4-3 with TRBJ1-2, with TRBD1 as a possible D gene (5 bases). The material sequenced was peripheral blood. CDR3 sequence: CASSQDRDISYGYTF. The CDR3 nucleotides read TGCGCCAGCAGCCAAGACAGGGATATCAGCTATGGCTACACCTTC.